Following are 18 T cell receptor beta chains from one sample sequenced in a study of T cells in Graves' hyperthyroidism and ophthalmopathy. Researchers amplified the TCR beta CDR3 regions from RNA transcripts. First-round RT-PCR with HTBI primers amplified the TCR CDR3 region. TCRdb analysed the multiplex PCR reads with MiXCR anew, one entry per CDR3 protein. In the table there are about 350,000 distinct CDR3 sequences, around 13% of which are singletons. The sample taken for sequencing was blood. These receptors were obtained from a young woman with Graves' hyperthyroidism.

The table lists this clonotype with a few counts. V gene TRBV6-1 combines with J gene TRBJ2-2; D perhaps matches TRBD2 (6 bases). Trimming stripped 6 bases from V and 1 base from J, with 6 bases between. The length of the CDR3 is 13 residues. The germline gives CDR1 MNHNS, CDR2 SASEGT. This chain's CDR3 is CASSGGNTGELFF. CDR3 coding DNA: TGTGCCAGCAGCGGGGGGAACACCGGGGAGCTGTTTTTT.

The sample holds one count of this clonotype. A much larger clone differs by one base, so this may be a read error. The chain combines TRBV28 with TRBJ1-5; D is possibly TRBD1 (5 bases). CDR1 and CDR2 from the germline V gene are MDHEN and SYDVKM. This CDR3 is built from 17 residues. The CDR3 DNA reads as TGTGCCAGCAGTTTATGGACTTTGCGGGACGGGGCGGAGCCCCAGCGTTTT. This gives the protein CASSLWTLRDGAEPQRF.

This clonotype was detected ten times or more. Germline is not matched at one junction end, which may reflect a read error. The chain carries TRBV2 and TRBJ2-7; D remains unclear. Per germline, CDR1 SNHLY and CDR2 FYNNEI. There are 15 residues in the CDR3. In DNA form, the CDR3 reads TGTGCCAGCAGTGACAGGAGCAGAAGCTCCTACGAGCAATACTTC. Protein sequence: CASSDRSRSSYEQYF.

The chain carries TRBV7-9 and TRBJ2-7, with TRBD1 matching over 7 bases. V lost 4 bases and J lost 3; bases outside the gene matches: 9. The CDR3 is 15 residues long. Germline-derived CDR1 and CDR2 are SEHNR and FQNEAQ (reference sequence). The CDR3 loop is CASSSRTGNYYEQYF. The CDR3 region has the DNA TGTGCCAGCAGCTCCCGGACAGGCAACTACTACGAGCAGTACTTC. The full variable domain, rest sourced from reference TRBV7-9 and TRBJ2-7, is DTGVSQNPRHKITKRGQNVTFRCDPISEHNRLYWYRQTLGQGPEFLTYFQNEAQLEKSRLLSDRFSAERPKGSFSTLEIQRTEQGDSAMYLCASSSRTGNYYEQYFGPGTRLTVT.

The sample holds a few counts of this clonotype. This CDR3 reads CASSTGPANTEAFF. The CDR3 DNA sequence: TGTGCCAGCAGCACCGGACCGGCGAACACTGAAGCTTTCTTT. This chain links TRBV9 with TRBJ1-1, with D unresolved. Germline V gene data show CDR1 as SGDLS and CDR2 as YYNGEE. Trimming pared 4 bases from V and 1 base from J, leaving 11 bases between. The CDR3 loop spans 14 amino acids.

This clonotype was seen only a few times. This chain connects TRBV4-3 to TRBJ2-1; 15 bases are a match to TRBD2. Germline V gene data show CDR1 as LGHNA and CDR2 as YSLEER. This CDR3 has 19 amino acids. J lost 6 bases, V lost 0 bases, and 9 bases had no gene match. CDR3 loop: CASSQDSPGLAGGVNEQFF. The CDR3 DNA sequence: TGCGCCAGCAGCCAAGATTCTCCAGGACTAGCGGGAGGGGTCAATGAGCAGTTCTTC.

A remark on this clonotype: A much larger clone is a single base away; this may be a read error. The rearrangement links TRBV28 to TRBJ1-1; D perhaps matches TRBD1 (6 bases). CDR1 and CDR2 (germline): MDHEN, SYDVKM. The CDR3 spans 16 residues. V lost 8 bases and J lost 1, with 20 bases in between. Here the CDR3 reads CASASSATGENTEAFF. CDR3 DNA sequence: TGTGCCAGCGCCTCGTCCGCGACAGGCGAGAACACTGAAGCTTTCTTT.

This clonotype was counted only a few times. The genes are TRBV29-1 and TRBJ2-1; possibly TRBD1 for D (6 bases). Deletions cut 4 bases from V and 7 bases from J, with 17 bases between. Germline CDR1 reads SQVTM; CDR2 reads ANQGSEA. The CDR3 has 14 amino acids. The CDR3 nucleotides read TGCAGCGTTGGCGGGCAGGGGATGGGGAATGAGCAGTTCTTC. As protein: CSVGGQGMGNEQFF.

In this sample, this clonotype turned up many times. V and J are TRBV12-3 or TRBV12-4 and TRBJ1-5; 11 bases are shared with TRBD1. This CDR3 spans 21 amino acids. Unmatched junction bases numbered 25, after V lost 7 bases and J lost 5 bases. The CDR3 nucleotides are TGTGCCAGCACTAACCTAAGGCTGGTTGGGACAGGGGGTAGATTGCATCAGCCCCAGCATTTT. It yields the protein CASTNLRLVGTGGRLHQPQHF.

This clonotype has at least ten counts. This chain's CDR3 is CASSGHRVQETQYF. In DNA, the CDR3 is TGTGCCAGCAGCGGCCACCGAGTCCAAGAGACCCAGTACTTC. The chain is built from TRBV2 and TRBJ2-5; D is ambiguous. Per germline, CDR1 SNHLY and CDR2 FYNNEI. This CDR3 comprises 14 residues. The V end was cut by 6 bases, the J end by 1 base, with 12 bases between.

V is TRBV10-3 and J is TRBJ1-5; D is possibly TRBD1 (5 bases). In germline, CDR1 is ENHRY, CDR2 SYGVKD. The CDR3 has 14 amino acids. Trimming left V 7 bases short and J 11 bases short, with 21 bases between. In nucleotides, the CDR3 is TGTGCCATCAAAAGCAGGGAAGGAGAACAGTCCCAGCATTTT. As protein: CAIKSREGEQSQHF.

The V gene is TRBV30, the J gene TRBJ1-1; D remains unclear. The CDR3 consists of 11 residues. CDR1 and CDR2 (germline): GTSNPN, SVGIG (reference sequence). V lost 7 bases and J lost 3, with 9 bases in between. CDR3 protein: CASTGYTEAFF. Written as DNA, the CDR3 is TGTGCCTCGACGGGGTACACTGAAGCTTTCTTT. Complete variable domain (other parts from reference TRBV30 and TRBJ1-1): SQTIHQWPATLVQPVGSPLSLECTVEGTSNPNLYWYRQAAGRGLQLLFYSVGIGQISSEVPQNLSASRPQDRQFILSSKKLLLSDSGFYLCASTGYTEAFFGQGTRLTVV.

This clonotype was seen at least ten times. V is TRBV2 and J is TRBJ2-7; D call uncertain. Trimming left V 6 bases short and J 7 bases short, with 4 bases between. The CDR3 length is 9 residues. Germline V gene data show CDR1 as SNHLY and CDR2 as FYNNEI. In DNA, the CDR3 is TGTGCCAGCAGACGAGAGCAGTACTTC. Amino acids: CASRREQYF.

This clonotype was counted only a few times. The chain is built from TRBV20-1 and TRBJ1-4; 9 bases fit TRBD1. The CDR3 has 12 residues. The germline gives CDR1 DFQATT, CDR2 SNEGSKA (reference sequence). Trimming cost V 1 base and J 11 bases; bases outside gene matches: 2. CDR3 in DNA: TGCAGTGCTAGAGGACAGGGGGGGAAACTGTTTTTT. Translating gives CSARGQGGKLFF.

This chain links TRBV28 with TRBJ2-2; 15 bases agree with TRBD2. The junction had 7 bases not matched to a gene; V was cut back by 5 bases and J by 3 bases. This CDR3 comprises 18 residues. Germline V gene lookup returns CDR1 MDHEN and CDR2 SYDVKM. The CDR3 region is CASSPGTSGRLYTGELFF. CDR3 sequence (DNA): TGTGCCAGCAGTCCAGGGACTAGCGGGAGGTTGTACACCGGGGAGCTGTTTTTT.

The J gene is TRBJ2-5, the V gene TRBV7-9, with 12 bases fitting TRBD1. This CDR3 comprises 15 residues. The germline V gene encodes CDR1 SEHNR and CDR2 FQNEAQ (reference sequence). The V gene end was trimmed by 5 bases and the J gene end by 5 bases; junction bases not matched to a gene: 6. CDR3 DNA: TGTGCCAGCAGCCGCCGGGACAGGGGGCAGGAGACCCAGTACTTC. It is translated as CASSRRDRGQETQYF.

In its sample, this clonotype was seen many times. This chain links TRBV5-6 with TRBJ1-2, with D perhaps matching TRBD1 (6 bases). Germline-derived CDR1 and CDR2 are SGHDT and YYEEEE. V was clipped by 4 bases and J by 2 bases, with 9 bases between them. The CDR3 is 13 residues long. The CDR3 is CASSRDTNYGYTF. The CDR3 region has the DNA TGTGCCAGCAGCCGGGACACAAACTATGGCTACACCTTC. Filled out from reference TRBV5-6 and TRBJ1-2, the complete variable domain reads DAGVTQSPTHLIKTRGQQVTLRCSPKSGHDTVSWYQQALGQGPQFIFQYYEEEERQRGNFPDRFSGHQFPNYSSELNVNALLLGDSALYLCASSRDTNYGYTFGSGTRLTVV.

Notes on this clonotype: This may be a read error, as it is one base from a much larger clone. Because the CDR3 is missing its conserved closing phenylalanine or tryptophan, this is likely a read error. The V call is TRBV10-3, the J call TRBJ1-2, with D uncertain. The CDR3 is made up of 13 amino acids. Germline V lookup: CDR1 ENHRY, CDR2 SYGVKD. Between the trimmed V and J ends, which lost 8 bases and 3 bases, there was a span of 13 bases. Here the CDR3 reads CAIFVSYHYGYTS. DNA of the CDR3: TGTGCCATCTTTGTCTCCTATCACTATGGCTACACCTCC.